This paragraph reports one T cell receptor beta chain. The data were obtained in a study of T cell changes during pregnancy in multiple sclerosis. Trimming removed 8 bases from V and 2 bases from J, with 15 bases in between. The CDR3 spans 14 residues. Germline V gene sequence: CDR1 LNHNV, CDR2 YYDKDF (reference sequence). Some clones are missing from TCRdb's copy, which holds only in-frame ones; the method was immunoSEQ multiplex PCR. Counted here are some 80,000 clones, 92% occurring once; the ten biggest clones make up about 2.8%. The TCR originated in a female donor with multiple sclerosis, enrolled in a pregnancy study. The starting material was peripheral blood, obtained before pregnancy. This rearrangement joins TRBV15 to TRBJ1-1; perhaps TRBD1 as D (6 bases). This CDR3 reads CATHPDRINTEAFF. CDR3 bases: TGTGCCACCCACCCGGACAGAATTAACACTGAAGCTTTCTTT.